Listed below are T cell receptor beta chains from one sample, sequenced in a study of neurological immune-mediated disorders. TCRdb re-called the 5' RACE reads through MiXCR, storing one row per CDR3 protein. The sample contains approximately 29,000 distinct CDR3 sequences, 9% to 15% of which appear only once. Sequencing was done on a sample of PBMCs. The receptors stem from a man between 60 and 75 years old in good health. Both conserved end residues are part of each CDR3.

v_call cdr3_aa
TRBV2 CASQNTGELFF
TRBV9 CASSPTSLGDTQYF
TRBV7-6 CASSLGPRLAGMADTQYF
TRBV20-1 CSADPGLAGQEQFF
TRBV7-7 CASSLGGTGKVTGELFF
TRBV27 CASRHSGRPLHEQYF
TRBV5-5 CASSSLSESYEQYF
TRBV5-5 CASSYGTGGPQHF
TRBV10-3 CAISDRGGLNEQYF
TRBV7-2 CASSTTHRERGADTQYF
TRBV3-1 CASNARDRDTEAFF
TRBV7-8 CASSPRRSQETQYF
TRBV7-2 CASSFSGFGNQPQHF
TRBV10-3 CAISYPWSWVYF
TRBV20-1 CSALGTYEQYF
TRBV10-3 CAIRGELNTGELFF
TRBV6-6 CASSLGRGTHNEQFF
TRBV5-1 CASSLAANTEAFF
TRBV20-1 CSAARGQGHAGELFF
TRBV5-1 CASSFFQGGNTEAFF
TRBV7-2 CASSLRASGTDTQYF
TRBV28 CASSLPSRGTQYF
TRBV5-1 CASSFAGRNTEAFF
TRBV19 CASSIDGTVRTQYF
TRBV5-1 CASSREGGVDTQYF
TRBV7-8 CASSSPILVTAGLNEQFF
TRBV5-1 CASNSGGPTDTQYF
TRBV4-2 CASSQDQSGTLYNEQFF
TRBV7-2 CASSPDGGGRAFEQYF
TRBV6-6 CASSYTGSNSPLHF
TRBV2 CASNGPGGYEQYF
TRBV7-9 CASSPTGTQETQYF
TRBV20-1 CSATFLDTQYF
TRBV12-3/TRBV12-4 CASSFFLGGDQPQHF
TRBV7-8 CASTRGGTEAFF
TRBV10-3 CAISEGIQGNYGYTF
TRBV20-1 CSARPGANTEAFF
TRBV15 CATSRDLGAGGTYEQYF
TRBV7-9 CASSREYRQETQYF
TRBV7-9 CASSSAETQYF
TRBV28 CASSCKIVVSGQCLYEQYF
TRBV4-1 CASSQGSGTKGYEQYF
TRBV3-1 CASSRRLAGPYEQYF
TRBV5-1 CASSPGLAGRQETQYF